This passage covers 6 T cell receptor beta chains from one sample sequenced in a study of CD8 T cells in ankylosing spondylitis. Findings and limits, study-wide: Blood of patients with ankylosing spondylitis appeared to be characterized by a TCR beta motif of roughly eight highly homologous variants.

TCRdb re-called the 5' RACE reads with MiXCR, one entry per CDR3 protein. Of under 450,000 distinct CDR3 sequences listed, roughly 15% were seen once; the top ten hold over 1%. For these TCRs, the target antigens are not known. The sequenced sample consisted of blood, either unsorted or a sorted T cell fraction (not recorded which). The receptor source for this set is a male donor with ankylosing spondylitis.

This clonotype has a handful of counts. The rearrangement uses TRBV6-1 and TRBJ1-1; 7 nucleotides match TRBD1. The V segment lost 7 bases and the J segment 10 bases; nucleotides outside the gene matches: 15. Germline values: CDR1 MNHNS, CDR2 SASEGT. The CDR3 contains 14 residues. The CDR3 region is CASNRGRDIQGAFF. The CDR3 DNA sequence: TGTGCCAGCAACAGGGGCCGGGACATCCAAGGAGCTTTCTTT.

The rearrangement joins TRBV9 to TRBJ2-7; D might be TRBD1 or TRBD2, each matching 5 bases. Trimming left V 7 bases short and J 2 bases short, with 19 bases between. The CDR3 runs to 15 residues. Germline CDR1 is SGDLS and CDR2 is YYNGEE. The CDR3 sequence: CASQSGAGPTYEQYF. CDR3 sequence (DNA): TGTGCCAGCCAATCCGGGGCAGGGCCGACCTACGAGCAGTACTTC.

This clonotype was seen only a few times. The chain is built from TRBV29-1 and TRBJ2-3, with unresolved D. From germline, CDR1 is SQVTM and CDR2 ANQGSEA. Trimming shortened V by 4 bases and J by 4 bases, and 9 bases separated the two germline ends. This CDR3 is 12 amino acids long. Here the CDR3 DNA reads TGCAGCGTTGGCCCCTGGGCAGATACGCAGTATTTT. It is translated as CSVGPWADTQYF.

Only a few counts were recorded for this clonotype. The chain links TRBV3-1 to TRBJ2-5; 8 bases align to TRBD2. Looked up from germline, CDR1 is LGHDT and CDR2 is YNNKEL (reference sequence). This CDR3 comprises 16 residues. The V segment lost 4 bases and the J segment 5 bases; nucleotides outside the gene matches: 12. DNA for the CDR3: TGTGCCAGCAGCCCCCACCTAAGCGGGAGTGCGGAGACCCAGTACTTC. It codes for CASSPHLSGSAETQYF.

Ten or more counts support this clonotype. The chain employs TRBV7-2 and TRBJ2-2; 9 bases map to TRBD2. V trimming: 5 bases; J trimming: 1 base; junction bases outside the gene matches: 2. This CDR3 contains 15 residues. CDR1 is SGHTA and CDR2 is FQGNSA in the germline V gene. CDR3 sequence reads: CASSNSGRNTGELFF. CDR3 nucleotide sequence: TGTGCCAGCAGCAATAGCGGGAGGAACACCGGGGAGCTGTTTTTT.

In its sample, this clonotype was seen a few times. The gene calls are TRBV28 and TRBJ2-7; D perhaps matches TRBD1 (5 bases). Trimming cost V 7 bases and J 1 base, with 11 bases left between them. Per the germline V gene, CDR1 is MDHEN and CDR2 is SYDVKM. The CDR3 totals 13 residues. The CDR3, as DNA: TGTGCCAGCAAGGGGTGGAGTTCCTACGAGCAGTACTTC. It yields the protein CASKGWSSYEQYF.